Presented here are 17 T cell receptor beta chains from one specimen sequenced in a study of regulatory T cells in long-lasting Graves disease. According to the study, TCR beta libraries were built with iRepertoire HTBI primers and CDR3-region Arm-PCR. TCRdb ran MiXCR on the multiplex PCR reads and lists one entry per CDR3 protein. The sample has 550,000 to 700,000 distinct CDR3 sequences, roughly 16% seen once. The time point denotes: newly diagnosed GD, antithyroid drugs for less than 3 months. PBMCs provided the RNA from which the TCR library was made. These same records also appear under a second study, on T cells in Graves' hyperthyroidism and ophthalmopathy.

The sample here was peripheral blood mononuclear cells (PBMCs), taken at new diagnosis, from a patient treated with antithyroid drugs. Receptors originate from a man younger than 35 with Graves disease.

The chain joins TRBV5-1 to TRBJ1-6; maybe TRBD1 (6 bases). Germline CDR1 SGHRS, CDR2 YFSETQ. The CDR3 is 12 amino acids. V dropped 5 bases and J dropped 9 bases, with 9 bases sitting between them. CDR3 loop: CASSQGGSPLHF. CDR3 coding DNA: TGCGCCAGCAGTCAAGGGGGTTCACCCCTCCACTTT.

This clonotype was picked up many times. This sequence joins TRBV5-1 and TRBJ1-4; 10 nucleotides match TRBD1. CDR3 length equals 14 residues. Germline V gene sequence: CDR1 SGHRS, CDR2 YFSETQ. V shed 4 bases, J shed 8 bases, and the junction held 5 bases outside the gene matches. CDR3 amino acids: CASSDGQGGEKLFF. The CDR3 DNA reads as TGCGCCAGCAGCGACGGACAGGGGGGAGAAAAACTGTTTTTT.

V and J are TRBV20-1 and TRBJ1-1; no clear D. Between the trimmed V and J ends, which lost 6 bases and 3 bases, there was a span of 17 bases. The CDR3 consists of 14 residues. Germline V gives CDR1 DFQATT, CDR2 SNEGSKA (reference sequence). DNA for the CDR3: TGCAGTGCGCGGGGAGGGAACCCACACACTGAAGCTTTCTTT. It codes for CSARGGNPHTEAFF.

This clonotype has ten or more counts. The chain links TRBV7-9 to TRBJ2-7; TRBD1 aligns across 9 bases. The CDR3 covers 15 residues. Per the germline V gene, CDR1 is SEHNR and CDR2 is FQNEAQ (reference sequence). V was clipped by 3 bases and J by 6 bases; unmatched bases: 9. CDR3 DNA sequence: TGTGCCAGCAGCTTCCGTTGGGACAGGGACGGCGAGCAGTACTTC. This codes for CASSFRWDRDGEQYF.

Many counts were recorded for this clonotype. The chain uses TRBV16 and TRBJ2-5; D may correspond to TRBD1 or TRBD2 (5 bases each). Germline V CDR1 and CDR2: KGHSY, FQNENV. V dropped 4 bases and J dropped 5 bases, with 14 bases sitting between them. The CDR3 length is 14 residues. This CDR3 reads CASSPPGRDETQYF. CDR3 DNA sequence: TGTGCCAGCAGCCCTCCGGGCAGGGACGAGACCCAGTACTTC. Looking up the rest from reference TRBV16 and TRBJ2-5 gives the full variable domain: GEEVAQTPKHLVRGEGQKAKLYCAPIKGHSYVFWYQQVLKNEFKFLISFQNENVFDETGMPKERFSAKCLPNSPCSLEIQATKLEDSAVYFCASSPPGRDETQYFGPGTRLLVL.

J is TRBJ1-5 and V is TRBV20-1, with 8 bases matching TRBD1. This CDR3 is built from 16 residues. The V and J ends lost 1 base and 1 base, in that order; junction bases with no gene match: 6. Germline values: CDR1 DFQATT, CDR2 SNEGSKA (reference sequence). CDR3 in amino acids: CSARVTGGTSNQPQHF. The CDR3 nucleotides are TGCAGTGCTAGAGTCACAGGGGGTACCAGCAATCAGCCCCAGCATTTT.

This clonotype has at least ten counts. This chain links TRBV7-9 with TRBJ2-2; 8 nucleotides agree with TRBD2. Germline V lookup: CDR1 SEHNR, CDR2 FQNEAQ (reference sequence). This CDR3 has 15 amino acids. Trimming removed 5 bases from V and 5 bases from J; junction bases left unmatched: 7. The CDR3 coding sequence is TGTGCCAGCAGCCCCCGACTAGCGCCGACCGGGGAGCTGTTTTTT. It encodes CASSPRLAPTGELFF.

This clonotype was seen a few times. V gene TRBV9 combines with J gene TRBJ1-6; D might be TRBD1 (6 bases). The CDR3 consists of 15 residues. In germline, CDR1 is SGDLS, CDR2 YYNGEE. Trimming took off 0 bases at V and 6 bases at J, with 10 bases between the two ends. CDR3 nucleotide sequence: TGTGCCAGCAGCGTAGAGGGCAGGGGTAATTCACCCCTCCACTTT. This gives the protein CASSVEGRGNSPLHF.

This sequence joins TRBV10-3 and TRBJ1-2; D may be TRBD1 (6 bases). The germline V gene has CDR1 ENHRY and CDR2 SYGVKD. The CDR3 runs to 11 residues. Between the trimmed V and J ends, which lost 8 bases and 9 bases, there was a span of 13 bases. CDR3 in DNA: TGTGCCATCGTACAGGGTGCGCGCTACACCTTC. Translation gives CAIVQGARYTF.

The chain is built from TRBV11-2 and TRBJ1-6; unclear D gene. Germline V gene data show CDR1 as SGHAT and CDR2 as FQNNGV. CDR3 length equals 20 residues. The ends were cut back, 5 bases at V and 7 bases at J, with 30 bases in the middle. CDR3 amino acids: CASSRLQLTPSSYTNSPLHF. The CDR3 nucleotides are TGTGCCAGCAGCCGTTTACAGCTGACCCCGAGCTCCTACACAAATTCACCCCTCCACTTT.

This chain uses TRBV20-1 with TRBJ2-1; D remains ambiguous. This CDR3 spans 11 amino acids. The V end was cut by 8 bases, the J end by 4 bases, with 9 bases between. Germline CDR1 and CDR2: DFQATT and SNEGSKA (reference sequence). CDR3 in amino acids: CSPLEYNEQFF. CDR3 sequence (DNA): TGCAGTCCTCTAGAGTACAATGAGCAGTTCTTC.

This rearrangement joins TRBV5-1 to TRBJ2-1; weak D call: TRBD2 (5 bases). Trimming removed 3 bases from V and 6 bases from J, with 16 bases in between. CDR1 and CDR2 (germline): SGHRS, YFSETQ. The CDR3 sequence is 15 residues long. The CDR3 sequence: CASSSGRAGGNEQFF. The CDR3 DNA reads TGCGCCAGCAGCTCGGGGAGAGCAGGAGGCAATGAGCAGTTCTTC.

There are a few counts of this clonotype. J is TRBJ1-1 and V is TRBV7-2, with TRBD1 matching 9 bases. V lost 3 bases, J lost 4 bases, and 6 bases stayed unmatched. This CDR3 is 15 amino acids long. Germline V lookup: CDR1 SGHTA, CDR2 FQGNSA. The CDR3 nucleotides are TGTGCCAGCAGCTTGGGGACAGGGATGATCACTGAAGCTTTCTTT. Its protein is CASSLGTGMITEAFF. The complete variable domain, with remaining parts taken from reference TRBV7-2 and TRBJ1-1, reads GAGVSQSPSNKVTEKGKDVELRCDPISGHTALYWYRQSLGQGLEFLIYFQGNSAPDKSGLPSDRFSAERTGGSVSTLTIQRTQQEDSAVYLCASSLGTGMITEAFFGQGTRLTVV.

The chain has TRBV7-8 and TRBJ2-7; the D gene is possibly TRBD2 (5 bases). Germline CDR1 and CDR2: SGHVS and FQNEAQ. This CDR3 region has 16 residues. V lost 5 bases, J lost 5 bases, and 22 bases lay in between. CDR3: CASSQEYGGPLNEQYF. DNA of the CDR3: TGTGCCAGCAGCCAAGAATACGGCGGGCCCCTCAACGAGCAGTACTTC.

The chain has TRBV4-1 and TRBJ2-7; TRBD2 aligns across 8 bases. In germline, CDR1 is MGHRA, CDR2 YSYEKL. V trimming: 3 bases; J trimming: 3 bases; junction bases outside the gene matches: 7. The CDR3 spans 15 residues. CDR3 region: CASSHPLAGSYEQYF. CDR3 sequence (DNA): TGCGCCAGCAGCCACCCGCTAGCGGGCAGCTACGAGCAGTACTTC.

This clonotype came up a few times. V is TRBV6-1 and J is TRBJ1-2; D not resolved. From germline, CDR1 is MNHNS and CDR2 SASEGT. V was shortened by 1 base and J by 2 bases, with 8 bases between the two germline ends. The CDR3 runs to 14 residues. The CDR3 bases are TGTGCCAGCAGTGAAGACGCTACGAACTATGGCTACACCTTC. This gives the protein CASSEDATNYGYTF.

This clonotype was counted only a few times. This chain links TRBV11-2 with TRBJ1-1; TRBD1 matches 8 bases. Germline lookup yields CDR1 SGHAT and CDR2 FQNNGV. V lost 2 bases, J lost 6 bases, and 5 bases stayed unmatched. CDR3 size: 14 residues. CDR3 protein: CASSLTQGASEAFF. The CDR3 nucleotides are TGTGCCAGCAGCTTAACCCAGGGGGCCTCTGAAGCTTTCTTT.